This T cell receptor (beta chain) was obtained from a study of OX40 agonist ivuxolimab in advanced cancers. Study-level results: Low levels of normalized T-cell clonal expansion also appeared in some nonresponders. Expanded clones tended on average to be more numerous among CD8+ T cells than CD4+.

Blood draws occurred at baseline, cycle 4 day 1, and cycle 7 day 1. TCRdb's copy holds only in-frame clones and misses some; the assay was immunoSEQ multiplex PCR. The sample carries roughly 67,000 clones, 82% recorded once. The CDR3 totals 16 residues. Germline V lookup: CDR1 SGHDT, CDR2 YYEEEE. The junction had 12 bases not matched to a gene; V was cut back by 4 bases and J by 7 bases. As regards this clone: As yet, its antigen is unknown.

The material sequenced was CD4+ or CD8+ T cells sorted from blood, taken in a trial of the OX40 agonist ivuxolimab. The receptor was isolated from an adult with an advanced solid tumor such as melanoma, head and neck, liver or kidney cancer. The V call is TRBV5-6, the J call TRBJ1-5, with 9 positions matching TRBD1. This CDR3 reads CASSVGWGQGGQPQHF. For the CDR3, the DNA is TGTGCCAGCAGCGTCGGGTGGGGACAGGGCGGGCAGCCCCAGCATTTT.